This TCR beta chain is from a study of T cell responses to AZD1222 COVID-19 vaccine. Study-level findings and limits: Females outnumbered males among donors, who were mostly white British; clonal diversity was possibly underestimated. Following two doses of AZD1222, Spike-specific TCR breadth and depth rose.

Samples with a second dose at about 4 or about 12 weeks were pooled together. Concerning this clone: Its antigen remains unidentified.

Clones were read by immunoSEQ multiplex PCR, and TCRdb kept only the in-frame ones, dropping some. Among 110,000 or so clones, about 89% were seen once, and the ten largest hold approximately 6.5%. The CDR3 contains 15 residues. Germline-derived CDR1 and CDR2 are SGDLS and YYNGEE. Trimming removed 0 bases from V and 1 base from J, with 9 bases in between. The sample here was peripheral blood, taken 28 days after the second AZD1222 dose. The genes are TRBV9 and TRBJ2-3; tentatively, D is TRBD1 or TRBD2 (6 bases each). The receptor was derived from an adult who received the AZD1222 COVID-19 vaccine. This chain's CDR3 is CASSVGGAGTDTQYF. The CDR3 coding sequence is TGTGCCAGCAGCGTAGGGGGGGCCGGCACAGATACGCAGTATTTT.